What follows are 9 T cell receptor beta chains derived from one specimen sequenced in a study of tumor-infiltrating lymphocytes in primary liver carcinoma. It was from around 20-30 mg of unsorted bulk tissue that RNA and DNA were co-extracted. The authors made TCR beta cDNA from around 500 ng total RNA with a constant-region primer. It was through three nested multiplex PCR rounds of slightly modified ARM-PCR that TCR beta libraries arose. Two initial PCR rounds of approximately 10 cycles each paired TRBV1-TRBV30 forward primers with a C-beta reverse primer. TCRdb reprocessed the multiplex PCR reads via MiXCR and lists one record per CDR3 protein. This table has 95,000 to 100,000 distinct CDR3 sequences, around 71% appearing once. What was sequenced was liver tumor tissue from sampling region 2. The subset: tumor region T2, inferior pole. The source is a woman aged 55-69 years with primary liver carcinoma and hepatitis B virus infection.

This clonotype has ten or more counts. The genes are TRBV11-2 and TRBJ2-7; 15 bases align to TRBD2. V gave up 5 bases and J gave up 1 base; unmatched junction bases: 9. This CDR3 spans 18 amino acids. CDR1 is SGHAT, CDR2 FQNNGV, per germline. The CDR3 here is CASSPWGTSGGRSYEQYF. The CDR3 DNA reads as TGTGCCAGCAGCCCCTGGGGGACTAGCGGGGGGAGGTCCTACGAGCAGTACTTC.

This clonotype was observed a single time. V usage is TRBV11-1 and J usage is TRBJ1-1, with a possible D match to TRBD1 (6 bases). With 9 bases removed from V and 1 base from J, the gap between germline ends came to 21 bases. The CDR3 extends over 16 amino acids. CDR1 and CDR2 from the germline V gene are SGHAT and FQDESV (reference sequence). The CDR3, as DNA: TGTGCCAGTAGCCCGCGGGTCGGGACATCGAACACTGAAGCTTTCTTT. Translated, it gives CASSPRVGTSNTEAFF.

By sample fraction, this clonotype is medium-sized (0.01 to 0.1%). The genes are TRBV11-2 and TRBJ2-3, with TRBD2 matching over 8 bases. This CDR3 comprises 13 residues. With 5 bases clipped from V and 10 bases from J, the junction kept 8 bases outside the gene matches. CDR1 is SGHAT and CDR2 is FQNNGV in the germline V gene. CDR3 loop: CASSPPGTRAQYF. DNA of the CDR3: TGTGCCAGCAGCCCGCCAGGGACTAGGGCGCAGTATTTT.

There are many counts of this clonotype. The genes are TRBV5-1 and TRBJ2-1; D possibly corresponds to TRBD2 (7 bases). Germline CDR1 is SGHRS and CDR2 is YFSETQ. V was clipped by 5 bases and J by 6 bases, with 18 bases between them. CDR3 length: 15 residues. The CDR3 DNA follows: TGCGCCAGCAGGCTTGAGGGGGGGACCAGCAATGAGCAGTTCTTC. It specifies CASRLEGGTSNEQFF.

This clonotype was counted only a few times. The junction departs from the called germline gene at one end, perhaps through a read error. The V gene is TRBV11-2, the J gene TRBJ2-7, with 10 bases matching TRBD2. The CDR3 has 14 residues. Germline CDR1 and CDR2: SGHAT and FQNNGV. DNA of the CDR3: TGTGCCAGCGGCTTAATGCTAGCGGGAGACGAACAGTACTTC. As protein: CASGLMLAGDEQYF.

This clonotype was picked up a small number of times. The rearrangement uses TRBV19 and TRBJ2-6; TRBD1 agrees at 10 bases. The CDR3 runs to 16 residues. V lost 11 bases to trimming and J lost 3 bases; unmatched junction nucleotides: 10. The germline gives CDR1 LNHDA, CDR2 SQIVND (reference sequence). CDR3 nucleotide sequence: TGTGCCTCCTGGGACAGGGGTCGTAGTGGGGCCAACGTCCTGACTTTC. Its protein product is CASWDRGRSGANVLTF.

J is TRBJ2-2 and V is TRBV7-9; 7 positions agree with TRBD1. CDR3 length equals 15 residues. V lost 3 bases and J lost 4; bases outside the gene matches: 5. Germline V CDR1 and CDR2: SEHNR, FQNEAQ (reference sequence). CDR3 region: CASSLTGKVTGELFF. The CDR3 DNA reads as TGTGCCAGCAGCTTGACAGGGAAGGTCACCGGGGAGCTGTTTTTT.

Remarks on this clonotype: This could be a read error, since a much larger clone is one nucleotide away. The chain couples TRBV12-3 or TRBV12-4 to TRBJ2-2; TRBD1 might be the D (5 bases). The length of the CDR3 is 15 residues. V was shortened by 2 bases and J by 1 base, with 8 bases between the two germline ends. The CDR3 loop reads CASSLMQGNTGELFF. The CDR3 coding sequence is TGTGCCAGCAGTTTAATGCAGGGGAACACCGGGGAGCTGTTTTTT.

This clonotype was seen at least ten times. The chain links TRBV12-3 or TRBV12-4 to TRBJ1-4; D gene uncertain. V lost 5 bases and J lost 2, with 9 bases in between. This CDR3 is built from 14 residues. The CDR3 sequence: CASSPRRTNEKLFF. CDR3 DNA: TGTGCCAGCAGTCCGAGGAGGACTAATGAAAAACTGTTTTTT.